This T cell receptor (beta chain) was sequenced during a study of immune cell composition in non-small cell lung cancer. The normal lung sample lay at least 3 cm, and maximally far, from the tumour. Data came from immunoSEQ multiplex PCR; TCRdb stores just in-frame clones and leaves some out. The sample has approximately 8,600 clones; 67% are singletons. Germline lookup yields CDR1 SEHNR and CDR2 FQNEAQ (reference sequence). This CDR3 has 16 amino acids. J gave up 4 bases and V 3 bases, and 7 bases lay outside the gene matches. This clone was recorded only once. Material: non-adjacent lung tissue. This chain links TRBV7-9 with TRBJ2-3, with 10 nucleotides matching TRBD1. This receptor was identified in a human donor with non-small cell lung cancer. CDR3 DNA: TGTGCCAGCAGCTTCCCGGGACAGGGGTGGGCAGATACGCAGTATTTT. Translating it yields CASSFPGQGWADTQYF.